The rows below give T cell receptor beta chains drawn from one sample of a study of monozygotic twins with cystic fibrosis. Produced via immunoSEQ multiplex PCR; TCRdb's table is partial and in-frame only. The sample carries some 25,000 clones, roughly 97% recorded once. Sequencing was carried out using blood. These TCRs come from a girl aged 2 to 9 with cystic fibrosis. Each CDR3 is given with its conserved first and last residue. D genes are given only for firm matches. Rows give clone size only sometimes, using once, few, many, or a class for an expanded clone.

clone size: NA; V gene: TRBV10-3; J gene: TRBJ2-7; D gene: NA; CDR3 DNA: TGTGCCATCAGTGAGACCTCCTACGAGCAGTACTTC; CDR3 protein: CAISETSYEQYF
clone size: NA; V gene: TRBV7-2; J gene: TRBJ2-7; D gene: NA; CDR3 DNA: TGTGCCAGCAGCTCCTGGGACGGATACGAGCAGTACTTC; CDR3 protein: CASSSWDGYEQYF
clone size: NA; V gene: TRBV6-5; J gene: TRBJ2-2; D gene: TRBD1; CDR3 DNA: TGTGCCAGCGGCAGGGGGTTTCTCGGGGAGCTGTTTTTT; CDR3 protein: CASGRGFLGELFF
clone size: NA; V gene: TRBV18; J gene: TRBJ1-4; D gene: TRBD1; CDR3 DNA: TGTGCCAGCTCAGCCACAGGGGGTGCCGGTGGGGAAAAACTGTTTTTT; CDR3 protein: CASSATGGAGGEKLFF
clone size: NA; V gene: TRBV5-6; J gene: TRBJ1-1; D gene: NA; CDR3 DNA: TGTGCCAGCAGCTTGAGGGTAACTGAAGCTTTCTTT; CDR3 protein: CASSLRVTEAFF
clone size: NA; V gene: TRBV5-1; J gene: TRBJ2-7; D gene: NA; CDR3 DNA: TGCGCCAGCAGCTTGACGCCGGCACAGGACGGGGGGCAGTACTTC; CDR3 protein: CASSLTPAQDGGQYF
clone size: NA; V gene: TRBV4-3; J gene: TRBJ1-2; D gene: NA; CDR3 DNA: TGCGCCAGCAGCCATGGTTTCGCAGATGACAACTATGGCTACACCTTC; CDR3 protein: CASSHGFADDNYGYTF
clone size: NA; V gene: TRBV5-4; J gene: TRBJ1-2; D gene: TRBD1; CDR3 DNA: TGTGCCTCCAGAGTGGCAGGGGGTTTCTATGGCTACACCTTC; CDR3 protein: CASRVAGGFYGYTF
clone size: NA; V gene: TRBV5-6; J gene: TRBJ2-3; D gene: TRBD2; CDR3 DNA: TGTGCCAGCAGCTTGAGAGCTAGCGGGAGTTGGGGCACAGATACGCAGTATTTT; CDR3 protein: CASSLRASGSWGTDTQYF
clone size: NA; V gene: TRBV19; J gene: TRBJ1-4; D gene: NA; CDR3 DNA: TGTGCCAGTAGCAGGGTCCGTGAAAAACTGTTTTTT; CDR3 protein: CASSRVREKLFF
clone size: once; V gene: TRBV6-1; J gene: TRBJ1-1; D gene: TRBD1; CDR3 DNA: TGTGCCAGCAGTCGGGACAGACTAGGAAACACTGAAGCTTTCTTT; CDR3 protein: CASSRDRLGNTEAFF
clone size: NA; V gene: TRBV29-1; J gene: TRBJ1-1; D gene: TRBD1; CDR3 DNA: TGCAGCATTTACAGGGGTCCAGCGAACACTGAAGCTTTCTTT; CDR3 protein: CSIYRGPANTEAFF
clone size: NA; V gene: TRBV5-4; J gene: TRBJ2-3; D gene: TRBD1; CDR3 DNA: TGTGCCAGCAGCCAGGACAGGGGGCCGGATACGCAGTATTTT; CDR3 protein: CASSQDRGPDTQYF
clone size: NA; V gene: TRBV10-2; J gene: TRBJ2-7; D gene: TRBD1; CDR3 DNA: TGCGCCAGCAGACAGGGGTGGGGCTCCTACGAGCAGTACTTC; CDR3 protein: CASRQGWGSYEQYF
clone size: NA; V gene: TRBV4-1; J gene: TRBJ2-1; D gene: TRBD2; CDR3 DNA: TGCGCCAGCAGCCAGCGCGCCCCGCCCGGACTAGAGTTGGGCAATGAGCAGTTCTTC; CDR3 protein: CASSQRAPPGLELGNEQFF
clone size: NA; V gene: TRBV5-1; J gene: TRBJ2-7; D gene: NA; CDR3 DNA: TGCGCCAGCAGGTCACCGGTTGACGGGACGCCATCCTACGAGCAGTACTTC; CDR3 protein: CASRSPVDGTPSYEQYF
clone size: NA; V gene: TRBV6-4; J gene: TRBJ1-2; D gene: NA; CDR3 DNA: TGTGCCAGCAGTGAAATAATGAACTCTAGGGGTGGCTACACCTTC; CDR3 protein: CASSEIMNSRGGYTF
clone size: NA; V gene: TRBV27; J gene: TRBJ2-7; D gene: TRBD2; CDR3 DNA: TGTGCCAGCAGACCCGGACTAGCGGAGGGAGGCTACGAGCAGTACTTC; CDR3 protein: CASRPGLAEGGYEQYF
clone size: NA; V gene: TRBV4-2; J gene: TRBJ1-5; D gene: NA; CDR3 DNA: TGTGCCAGCAGCCGAGGGGTCCAGGGGCGGGTTGATAGCAATCAGCCCCAGCATTTT; CDR3 protein: CASSRGVQGRVDSNQPQHF
clone size: few; V gene: TRBV28; J gene: TRBJ2-7; D gene: NA; CDR3 DNA: TGTGCCAGCAGTTTCGTCCGCTCGTACGAGCAGTACTTC; CDR3 protein: CASSFVRSYEQYF
clone size: NA; V gene: TRBV6-5; J gene: TRBJ2-7; D gene: TRBD2; CDR3 DNA: TGTGCCAGCAGAGGACTAGCGGGAGGAAGCGAGCAGTACTTC; CDR3 protein: CASRGLAGGSEQYF
clone size: NA; V gene: TRBV7-2; J gene: TRBJ1-3; D gene: NA; CDR3 DNA: TGTGCCAGCAGCTTAGGAGCCTCTGGAAACACCATATATTTT; CDR3 protein: CASSLGASGNTIYF
clone size: NA; V gene: TRBV28; J gene: TRBJ1-2; D gene: TRBD1; CDR3 DNA: TGTGCCAGCAGTAACTATCGACAGGGCAACTATGGCTACACCTTC; CDR3 protein: CASSNYRQGNYGYTF
clone size: NA; V gene: TRBV2; J gene: TRBJ1-2; D gene: NA; CDR3 DNA: TGTGCCAGCAGTGAAGCCCAGAAGACTAACTATGGCTACACCTTC; CDR3 protein: CASSEAQKTNYGYTF
clone size: NA; V gene: TRBV28; J gene: TRBJ1-4; D gene: NA; CDR3 DNA: TGTGCCAGCAGTTTGACAAGACCTTTTAATGAAAAACTGTTTTTT; CDR3 protein: CASSLTRPFNEKLFF
clone size: NA; V gene: TRBV11-2; J gene: TRBJ1-2; D gene: NA; CDR3 DNA: TGTGCCAGCAGCTTTCAGACAGGAGCTAACTATGGCTACACCTTC; CDR3 protein: CASSFQTGANYGYTF
clone size: few; V gene: TRBV2; J gene: TRBJ1-2; D gene: TRBD1; CDR3 DNA: TGTGCCAGCAGCCCCGGACAGGACTATGGCTACACCTTC; CDR3 protein: CASSPGQDYGYTF
clone size: once; V gene: TRBV27; J gene: TRBJ1-2; D gene: NA; CDR3 DNA: TGTGCCAGCAGGCCCACGGGCTTCTATGGCTACACCTTC; CDR3 protein: CASRPTGFYGYTF
clone size: NA; V gene: TRBV7-9; J gene: TRBJ1-1; D gene: NA; CDR3 DNA: TGTGCCAGCAGCTTAGGAGGGATAATCAACACTGAAGCTTTCTTT; CDR3 protein: CASSLGGIINTEAFF
clone size: NA; V gene: TRBV25-1; J gene: TRBJ1-6; D gene: TRBD1; CDR3 DNA: TGTGCCAGCAGTGGCCGGGACAGGGACCATTCACCCCTCCACTTT; CDR3 protein: CASSGRDRDHSPLHF
clone size: NA; V gene: TRBV18; J gene: TRBJ2-4; D gene: TRBD2; CDR3 DNA: TGTGCCAGCTCACGCCAGCGGGAGGAAAACATTCAGTACTTC; CDR3 protein: CASSRQREENIQYF
clone size: NA; V gene: TRBV30; J gene: TRBJ1-1; D gene: NA; CDR3 DNA: TGTGCCTGGACCACCGGGGGGGGGATGAACACTGAAGCTTTCTTT; CDR3 protein: CAWTTGGGMNTEAFF
clone size: NA; V gene: TRBV27; J gene: TRBJ2-7; D gene: NA; CDR3 DNA: TGTGCCAGCAGTTTACATTTCTGGGCTCGGAGGGGCTCCAATCCAATCTCCTACGAGCAGTACTTC; CDR3 protein: CASSLHFWARRGSNPISYEQYF
clone size: NA; V gene: TRBV7-2; J gene: TRBJ1-2; D gene: NA; CDR3 DNA: TGTGCCACCGGGGGAGGCCTTACCTATGGCTACACCTTC; CDR3 protein: CATGGGLTYGYTF
clone size: NA; V gene: TRBV25-1; J gene: TRBJ2-7; D gene: NA; CDR3 DNA: TGTGCCAGCAGGGTGGGCCTCTACGAGCAGTACTTC; CDR3 protein: CASRVGLYEQYF
clone size: NA; V gene: TRBV7-8; J gene: TRBJ2-1; D gene: TRBD2; CDR3 DNA: TGTGCCAGCAGCTTAGCGTCGGGATTAGCGGGCTACAATGAGCAGTTCTTC; CDR3 protein: CASSLASGLAGYNEQFF
clone size: NA; V gene: TRBV27; J gene: TRBJ2-1; D gene: TRBD2; CDR3 DNA: TGTGCCAGCATTAGCGGGATTGAGCAGTTCTTC; CDR3 protein: CASISGIEQFF
clone size: NA; V gene: TRBV29-1; J gene: TRBJ1-2; D gene: NA; CDR3 DNA: TGCAGCGTTGGGGTTGAGCCGGGGTCTGGCTACACCTTC; CDR3 protein: CSVGVEPGSGYTF
clone size: NA; V gene: TRBV27; J gene: TRBJ2-7; D gene: TRBD1; CDR3 DNA: TGTGCCAGCAGCCGGGACAGGGGCCCCTACGAGCAGTACTTC; CDR3 protein: CASSRDRGPYEQYF
clone size: NA; V gene: TRBV7-2; J gene: TRBJ2-7; D gene: TRBD2; CDR3 DNA: TGTGCCAGCAGCTACCGGACTAGCGGGGTCTACGAGCAGTACTTC; CDR3 protein: CASSYRTSGVYEQYF
clone size: NA; V gene: TRBV27; J gene: TRBJ2-2; D gene: NA; CDR3 DNA: TGTGCCAGCAGTTCACTAGCCATCTTAACGAACACCGGGGAGCTGTTTTTT; CDR3 protein: CASSSLAILTNTGELFF
clone size: NA; V gene: TRBV9; J gene: TRBJ2-2; D gene: NA; CDR3 DNA: TGTGCCAGCAGAGCGGGTAACACCGGGGAGCTGTTTTTT; CDR3 protein: CASRAGNTGELFF
clone size: NA; V gene: TRBV6-4; J gene: TRBJ2-2; D gene: NA; CDR3 DNA: TGTGCCAGCAGTCCCACTACGGGAGCGGTCACCGGGGAGCTGTTTTTT; CDR3 protein: CASSPTTGAVTGELFF
clone size: once; V gene: TRBV30; J gene: TRBJ1-1; D gene: NA; CDR3 DNA: TGTGCCTGGACGAGGGGGGGGAGGACTGAAGCTTTCTTT; CDR3 protein: CAWTRGGRTEAFF
clone size: NA; V gene: TRBV1; J gene: TRBJ1-3; D gene: NA; CDR3 DNA: TGCACCAGCCCCAGTATAGGGGGGCATTGTGGAAACACCATATATTTT; CDR3 protein: CTSPSIGGHCGNTIYF
clone size: NA; V gene: TRBV29-1; J gene: TRBJ2-7; D gene: NA; CDR3 DNA: TGCAGCGTTGCTGGGTCCTACGAGCAGTACTTC; CDR3 protein: CSVAGSYEQYF
clone size: NA; V gene: TRBV9; J gene: TRBJ2-7; D gene: NA; CDR3 DNA: TGTGCCAGCAGCGTTACCAATGCTCACGAGCAGTACTTC; CDR3 protein: CASSVTNAHEQYF
clone size: NA; V gene: TRBV30; J gene: TRBJ2-5; D gene: TRBD2; CDR3 DNA: TGTGCCTGGAGTGTACTAGCGGGCCAAGAGACCCAGTACTTC; CDR3 protein: CAWSVLAGQETQYF
clone size: NA; V gene: TRBV30; J gene: TRBJ2-3; D gene: NA; CDR3 DNA: TGTGCCTGGACCAGACCAGGTGCCACAGATACGCAGTATTTT; CDR3 protein: CAWTRPGATDTQYF
clone size: NA; V gene: TRBV29-1; J gene: TRBJ2-2; D gene: TRBD2; CDR3 DNA: TGCAGCGTTGAAGGTTTGAGGGAGGGCCCAACCACCGGGGAGCTGTTTTTT; CDR3 protein: CSVEGLREGPTTGELFF
clone size: NA; V gene: TRBV4-1; J gene: TRBJ1-1; D gene: NA; CDR3 DNA: TGCGCCAGCAGCCAAGAGTGGACAGCTAACACTGAAGCTTTCTTT; CDR3 protein: CASSQEWTANTEAFF
clone size: NA; V gene: TRBV19; J gene: TRBJ1-1; D gene: NA; CDR3 DNA: TGTGCCAGTGGTAGCAGGGAAGGTAGGAACACTGAAGCTTTCTTT; CDR3 protein: CASGSREGRNTEAFF
clone size: NA; V gene: TRBV7-9; J gene: TRBJ1-1; D gene: NA; CDR3 DNA: TGTGCCAGCACCAACGGGGGCTTGAACACTGAAGCTTTCTTT; CDR3 protein: CASTNGGLNTEAFF
clone size: NA; V gene: TRBV4-3; J gene: TRBJ2-7; D gene: TRBD1; CDR3 DNA: TGCGCCAGCAGCTCGAACAGGGGCCCCTACGAGCAGTACTTC; CDR3 protein: CASSSNRGPYEQYF
clone size: NA; V gene: TRBV28; J gene: TRBJ2-7; D gene: NA; CDR3 DNA: TGTGCCAGCAGCTGGGAACCGGGACACAACTCCTACGAGCAGTACTTC; CDR3 protein: CASSWEPGHNSYEQYF
clone size: NA; V gene: TRBV30; J gene: TRBJ2-3; D gene: NA; CDR3 DNA: TGTGCCTGGAGTGTCGCGATAGCGGTCACAGATACGCAGTATTTT; CDR3 protein: CAWSVAIAVTDTQYF
clone size: NA; V gene: TRBV28; J gene: TRBJ2-7; D gene: NA; CDR3 DNA: TGTGCCAGCAGGCCCCCCGGACCAGAGTACGAGCAGTACTTC; CDR3 protein: CASRPPGPEYEQYF
clone size: NA; V gene: TRBV6-5; J gene: TRBJ2-5; D gene: TRBD2; CDR3 DNA: TGTGCCAGCAGTTCACTAGCGGGAGGGCCCAAGACCCAGTACTTC; CDR3 protein: CASSSLAGGPKTQYF
clone size: NA; V gene: TRBV5-4; J gene: TRBJ2-7; D gene: TRBD2; CDR3 DNA: TGTGCCAGCAGCTCGGGGGGCAGGACTAGCGGGAAAACCTACGAGCAGTACTTC; CDR3 protein: CASSSGGRTSGKTYEQYF